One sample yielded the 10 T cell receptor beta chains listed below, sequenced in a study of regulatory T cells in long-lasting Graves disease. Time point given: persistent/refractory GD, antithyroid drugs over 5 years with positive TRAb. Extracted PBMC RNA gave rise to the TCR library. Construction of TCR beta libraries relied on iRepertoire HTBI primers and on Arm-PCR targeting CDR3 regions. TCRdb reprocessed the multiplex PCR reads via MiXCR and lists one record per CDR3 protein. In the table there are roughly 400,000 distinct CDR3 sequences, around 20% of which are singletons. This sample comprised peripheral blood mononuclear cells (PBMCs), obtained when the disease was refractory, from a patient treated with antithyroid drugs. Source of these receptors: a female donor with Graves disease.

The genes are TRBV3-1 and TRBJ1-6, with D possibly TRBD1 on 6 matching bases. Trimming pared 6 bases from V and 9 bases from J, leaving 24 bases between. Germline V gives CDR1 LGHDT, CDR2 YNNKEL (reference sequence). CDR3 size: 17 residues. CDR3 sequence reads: CASRGGQRLFGASPLHF. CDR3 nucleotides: TGTGCCAGCAGGGGAGGACAGCGCCTTTTCGGGGCTTCACCCCTCCACTTT.

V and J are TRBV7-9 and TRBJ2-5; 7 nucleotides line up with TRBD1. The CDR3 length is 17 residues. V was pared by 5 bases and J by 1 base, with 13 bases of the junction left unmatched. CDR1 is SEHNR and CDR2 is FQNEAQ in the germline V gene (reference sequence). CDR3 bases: TGTGCCAGCAGCCCAGGACAGGCTTTTGGGGTCCAAGAGACCCAGTACTTC. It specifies CASSPGQAFGVQETQYF. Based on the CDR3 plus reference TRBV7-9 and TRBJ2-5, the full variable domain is DTGVSQNPRHKITKRGQNVTFRCDPISEHNRLYWYRQTLGQGPEFLTYFQNEAQLEKSRLLSDRFSAERPKGSFSTLEIQRTEQGDSAMYLCASSPGQAFGVQETQYFGPGTRLLVL.

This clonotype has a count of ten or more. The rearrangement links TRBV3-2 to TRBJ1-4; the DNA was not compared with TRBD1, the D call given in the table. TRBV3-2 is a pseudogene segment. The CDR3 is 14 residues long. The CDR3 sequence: CASSQIRGKEKLFF. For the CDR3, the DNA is TGTGCCAGCAGCCAGATTAGGGGCAAGGAAAAACTGTTTTTT.

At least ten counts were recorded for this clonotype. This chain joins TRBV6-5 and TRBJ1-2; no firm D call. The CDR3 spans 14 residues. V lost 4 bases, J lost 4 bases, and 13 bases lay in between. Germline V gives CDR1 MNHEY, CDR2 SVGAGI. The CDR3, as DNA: TGTGCCAGCAGTTTCGGCAGTTCAATCTATGGCTACACCTTC. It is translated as CASSFGSSIYGYTF.

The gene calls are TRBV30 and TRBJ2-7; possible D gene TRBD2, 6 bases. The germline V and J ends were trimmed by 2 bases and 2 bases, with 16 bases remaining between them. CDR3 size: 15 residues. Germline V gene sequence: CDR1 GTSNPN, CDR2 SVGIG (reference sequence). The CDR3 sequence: CAWSSTGTPPYEQYF. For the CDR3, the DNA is TGTGCCTGGAGTAGCACCGGGACTCCGCCCTACGAGCAGTACTTC. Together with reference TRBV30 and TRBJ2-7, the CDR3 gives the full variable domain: SQTIHQWPATLVQPVGSPLSLECTVEGTSNPNLYWYRQAAGRGLQLLFYSVGIGQISSEVPQNLSASRPQDRQFILSSKKLLLSDSGFYLCAWSSTGTPPYEQYFGPGTRLTVT.

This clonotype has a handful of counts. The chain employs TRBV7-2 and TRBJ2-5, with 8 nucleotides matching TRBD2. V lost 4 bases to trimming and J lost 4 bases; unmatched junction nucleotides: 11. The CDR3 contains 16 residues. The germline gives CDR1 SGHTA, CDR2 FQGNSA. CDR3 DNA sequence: TGTGCCAGCAGCTCAGTATCCAGCGGGAGAGGAGAGACCCAGTACTTC. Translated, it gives CASSSVSSGRGETQYF.

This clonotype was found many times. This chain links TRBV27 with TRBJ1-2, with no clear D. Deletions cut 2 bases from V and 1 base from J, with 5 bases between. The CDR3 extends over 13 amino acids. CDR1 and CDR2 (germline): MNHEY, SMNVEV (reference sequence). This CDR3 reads CASSLRNNYGYTF. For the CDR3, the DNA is TGTGCCAGCAGTTTAAGGAATAACTATGGCTACACCTTC.

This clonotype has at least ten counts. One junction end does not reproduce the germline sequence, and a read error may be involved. CDR3 sequence reads: CASSRDANFRF. DNA for the CDR3: TGTGCCAGCAGTCGGGACGCCAACTTTAGATTC. V usage is TRBV6-1 and J usage is TRBJ1-2; possible D gene TRBD1, 5 bases. The CDR3 has 11 residues. Per the germline V gene, CDR1 is MNHNS and CDR2 is SASEGT.

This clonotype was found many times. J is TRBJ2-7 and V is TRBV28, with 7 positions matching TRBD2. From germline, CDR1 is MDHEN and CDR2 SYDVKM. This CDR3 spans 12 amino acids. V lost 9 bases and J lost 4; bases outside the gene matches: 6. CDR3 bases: TGTGCCAGTAAGGCGGGGGTTTACGAGCAGTACTTC. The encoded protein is CASKAGVYEQYF.

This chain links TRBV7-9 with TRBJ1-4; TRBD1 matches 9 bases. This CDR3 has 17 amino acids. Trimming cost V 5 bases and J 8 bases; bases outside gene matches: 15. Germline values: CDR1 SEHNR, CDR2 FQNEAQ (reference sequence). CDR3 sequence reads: CASSDGQQGAIGEKLFF. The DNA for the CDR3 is TGTGCCAGCAGCGATGGTCAACAGGGGGCGATCGGCGAAAAACTGTTTTTT. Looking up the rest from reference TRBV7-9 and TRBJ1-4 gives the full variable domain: DTGVSQNPRHKITKRGQNVTFRCDPISEHNRLYWYRQTLGQGPEFLTYFQNEAQLEKSRLLSDRFSAERPKGSFSTLEIQRTEQGDSAMYLCASSDGQQGAIGEKLFFGSGTQLSVL.